This T cell receptor beta chain was sequenced during a study of blood T cells in healthy people across ages (dated by TCRdb to between 2014 and 2017). Concerning the study at large: In model experiments, template switching captured about one uniquely barcoded TCR beta cDNA molecule for every two T cells. To avoid experimental bias, donors of different ages were distributed randomly across sequencing lanes. Age-related changes in TCR beta repertoire diversity were measured in the study by deep sequencing normalized with unique cDNA molecular identifiers. For two donors (one aged 18 to 30 and one aged 80 or older), the study analyzed two additional independent replicas of 1 million unique cDNA reads from the same blood draw. The donors were split into four age groups: young (average around 15 years), middle-aged (39), aged (approximately 60) and long-lived (approximately 80).

Findings and caveats that apply to the study as a whole: Observed TCR beta diversity per million T cells fell roughly linearly with age, and a significant reduction was already apparent by age about 38. Since profiling was done on bulk unsorted PBMCs, naive and antigen-experienced compartments could not be conclusively compared. Because donor CMV infection status was unknown, age-related changes in expanded clonotypes were potentially confounded. Compared with the aged group, more naive CD4+ T cells, fewer expanded clones and increased TCR diversity were shown by the long-lived group, suggesting age selection. Estimates of total diversity based on one million sequenced T cells were regarded as lower bounds and as underestimates. Observed TCR beta diversity correlated strongly with the percentage of naive T cells measured by flow cytometry.

In this sample, this clonotype turned up a few times. What antigen it recognizes has not been identified. No much larger clone exists at a distance of one base, and base qualities are not known. The V end loses 0 bases and the J end loses 7 bases, and a stretch of 6 bases separates them. The CDR1 and CDR2 encoded by the germline V gene are SGHDN and FVKESK. Its CDR3 holds 12 amino acids, cysteine through phenylalanine. Only the CDR3 DNA is retained, 36 bases long and in frame from the first base. Donors were 39 systemically healthy Caucasian individuals from Russia aged 6 to 90 years. Each donor gave about 9.2 milliliters of peripheral blood, drawn into EDTA-treated Vacutainer tubes. Ficoll-Paque density-gradient centrifugation was used to isolate PBMCs, with at least 6 million obtained per sample. Trizol reagent was used to extract total RNA from PBMCs, with at least 5 micrograms per sample. For every donor, flow cytometry on a PBMC aliquot measured the percentage of naive CD45RAhigh/CD27high T cells.

The receptor library was made with 5' RACE. Sequencing used an Illumina HiSeq 2500. A second PCR of about 6 to 12 cycles was performed with a sample-barcoded 5' primer and a J-beta primer mix. A template-switch 5' adaptor carrying 12 random nucleotides introduced a unique molecular identifier onto each TCR beta cDNA molecule. At least 2.5 million CDR3-containing paired-end reads were obtained from each sample. All of the RNA was converted into first-strand cDNA using the Mint cDNA synthesis kit, with a TRBC-specific oligonucleotide serving as the primer. Following uracil-DNA glycosylase treatment, all cDNA underwent a first 18-cycle PCR with the universal primers M1SS and BC2_uni_R. As for the original processing: Normalization of each sample was performed by random selection of 1 million high-quality reads, each carrying a distinct molecular identifier. Instead of being binned into consensus sequences, reads with shared molecular identifiers were discarded. MiTCR, run with a Q25 quality threshold and the strictest error-elimination algorithm, handled CDR3 identification, clonotype clustering and error correction. A nonparametric unseen species model with Euler transformation was used to estimate a lower bound on total TCR beta diversity. Starting from the raw public reads, TCRdb applied fastp trimming at Q25, assembled clones with MiXCR and retained in-frame beta chains. One record per CDR3 amino acid sequence lists the most common genes and DNA. The V and J calls follow TCRdb's processing rather than the paper's. This sample comprises a few hundred thousand distinct CDR3 sequences, 52% of them detected only once. The ten largest clones add up to 51% of the sample.

The rearrangement combines TRBV14 with TRBJ1-2, with no confidently assigned D gene. This clonotype was sampled from a man aged 55 to 69 in good health. The sample comprised blood. The DNA is as follows: TGTGCCAGCAGCCAAGATCGGGGTGGCTACACCTTC. Its product reads: CASSQDRGGYTF.